Shown below are 21 T cell receptor beta chains from a single sample sequenced in a study of cytotoxic CD8 clonotypes in ibrutinib-treated CLL. Measured with immunoSEQ multiplex PCR; TCRdb has only the in-frame clones, and not every one. The sample shows some 200,000 clones, approximately 79% of them seen only once. The specimen was PBMCs, collected after 12 months of ibrutinib treatment. All receptors derive from a human donor with chronic lymphocytic leukemia.

The chain joins TRBV5-8 to TRBJ2-1, with 9 bases aligning to TRBD2. Germline CDR1 is SGHTS and CDR2 is YDEGEE. This CDR3 has 14 residues. J was trimmed by 6 bases and V by 2 bases; bases with no gene match: 3. The CDR3 reads CASSFSGRSNEQFF. The CDR3 nucleotides are TGTGCCAGCAGCTTTAGCGGGAGATCCAATGAGCAGTTCTTC.

The rearrangement joins TRBV27 to TRBJ2-1, with 8 positions matching TRBD2. Germline V gives CDR1 MNHEY, CDR2 SMNVEV (reference sequence). The CDR3 covers 15 residues. The junction had 9 bases not matched to a gene; V was cut back by 4 bases and J by 7 bases. CDR3 region: CASSWDYAGGNEQFF. The CDR3 DNA is TGTGCCAGCAGTTGGGATTATGCGGGAGGAAATGAGCAGTTCTTC.

The CDR3, as DNA: TGTGCCAGCAGCGCCCTCCCCGGAGGGTGGTCTCTAACTGACTATGGCTACACCTTC. Its protein product is CASSALPGGWSLTDYGYTF. The rearrangement uses TRBV7-8 and TRBJ1-2; D ambiguous. Trimming took off 5 bases at V and 3 bases at J, with 28 bases between the two ends. Germline lookup yields CDR1 SGHVS and CDR2 FQNEAQ. The CDR3 runs 19 residues.

This clone was observed a handful of times. The chain combines TRBV30 with TRBJ1-1; D remains ambiguous. V lost 1 base and J lost 7, with 13 bases in between. The CDR3 consists of 13 residues. Germline loops: CDR1 GTSNPN, CDR2 SVGIG (reference sequence). CDR3 sequence (DNA): TGTGCCTGGAGTGGGGTTGGGGTCGGTGAAGCTTTCTTT. Amino acids: CAWSGVGVGEAFF.

This clone showed up just once. V gene TRBV19 combines with J gene TRBJ2-1; 16 nucleotides line up with TRBD2. CDR3 length: 18 residues. V lost 0 bases and J lost 5; bases outside the gene matches: 4. CDR1 and CDR2 from the germline V gene are LNHDA and SQIVND (reference sequence). The CDR3 nucleotides are TGTGCCAGTAGTATAGATTGGGGACTAGCGGGAGGGGACAATGAGCAGTTCTTC. Translation gives CASSIDWGLAGGDNEQFF.

J is TRBJ1-6 and V is TRBV5-6, with a possible D match to TRBD1 (5 bases). V was clipped by 1 base and J by 10 bases, with 15 bases between them. Germline CDR1 is SGHDT and CDR2 is YYEEEE. This CDR3 is built from 15 residues. The CDR3 loop reads CASSLKGQGHSPLHF. The DNA for the CDR3 is TGTGCCAGCAGCTTGAAGGGGCAGGGTCACTCACCCCTCCACTTT. The full variable domain, with the rest looked up from reference TRBV5-6 and TRBJ1-6, is DAGVTQSPTHLIKTRGQQVTLRCSPKSGHDTVSWYQQALGQGPQFIFQYYEEEERQRGNFPDRFSGHQFPNYSSELNVNALLLGDSALYLCASSLKGQGHSPLHFGNGTRLTVT.

This chain connects TRBV21-1 to TRBJ1-3. TRBV21-1 is a documented pseudogene. This CDR3 has 16 residues. The CDR3: CASSGPGLNSGNTIYF. The CDR3 DNA follows: TGTGCCAGCAGCGGACCGGGACTGAACTCTGGAAACACCATATATTTT.

This clone is a singleton in its sample. The genes are TRBV5-3 and TRBJ2-3; unclear D gene. TRBV5-3 is an open reading frame whose function is uncertain. The germline V and J ends were trimmed by 4 bases and 3 bases, with 9 bases remaining between them. The CDR3 sequence is 13 residues long. The CDR3 region is CARSTQDTDTQYF. DNA of the CDR3: TGTGCCAGAAGCACGCAGGATACAGATACGCAGTATTTT.

This chain links TRBV25-1 with TRBJ2-1; tentatively, D is TRBD1 or TRBD2 (11 bases each). Germline values: CDR1 MGHDK, CDR2 SYGVNS. Trimming stripped 2 bases from V and 3 bases from J, with 20 bases between. There are 18 residues in the CDR3. In DNA form, the CDR3 reads TGTGCCAGCAGTGAAGGGACAGGGGGACTAGCGGTCTACAATGAGCAGTTCTTC. Protein sequence: CASSEGTGGLAVYNEQFF.

V gene TRBV5-1 combines with J gene TRBJ1-1, with D hard to call. The CDR3 length is 15 residues. Trimming shortened V by 3 bases and J by 2 bases, and 14 bases separated the two germline ends. Looked up from germline, CDR1 is SGHRS and CDR2 is YFSETQ. Here the CDR3 reads CASSSILSYNTEAFF. Written as DNA, the CDR3 is TGCGCCAGCAGCTCGATTCTTTCCTATAACACTGAAGCTTTCTTT.

J is TRBJ1-5 and V is TRBV11-2, with 7 bases fitting TRBD1. With 3 bases clipped from V and 5 bases from J, the junction kept 4 bases outside the gene matches. The CDR3 consists of 14 residues. Germline CDR1 and CDR2: SGHAT and FQNNGV. The CDR3 is CASSLSQGDQPQHF. CDR3 bases: TGTGCCAGCAGCTTGTCGCAGGGGGATCAGCCCCAGCATTTT.

V usage is TRBV5-1 and J usage is TRBJ2-5; D is ambiguous. CDR3 length: 13 amino acids. The germline CDR1 and CDR2 sequences are SGHRS and YFSETQ. V dropped 4 bases and J dropped 5 bases, with 12 bases sitting between them. The CDR3 sequence: CASSRGGDETQYF. CDR3 in DNA: TGCGCCAGCAGCCGAGGTGGGGATGAGACCCAGTACTTC.

This chain connects TRBV11-2 to TRBJ2-2; possible D gene TRBD1, 6 bases. The length of the CDR3 is 14 residues. CDR1 and CDR2 (germline): SGHAT, FQNNGV. Trimming cost V 6 bases and J 6 bases, with 14 bases left between them. The CDR3 nucleotides read TGTGCCAGCAGAAAACAGGGATACCCCGGGGAGCTGTTTTTT. This translates into CASRKQGYPGELFF.

The J gene is TRBJ2-1, the V gene TRBV4-2; 7 bases are a match to TRBD2. Germline values: CDR1 LGHNA, CDR2 YNFKEQ. This CDR3 contains 13 residues. Trimming at V came to 8 bases and at J to 3 bases, leaving 4 bases not matched to a gene. Here the CDR3 reads CASGRALYNEQFF. CDR3 nucleotide sequence: TGTGCCAGCGGGAGGGCCCTCTACAATGAGCAGTTCTTC.

The chain recombines TRBV5-4 with TRBJ2-2, with TRBD2 as a possible D gene (6 bases). In germline, CDR1 is SGHNT, CDR2 YYREEE (reference sequence). The CDR3 is made up of 15 amino acids. V was shortened by 5 bases and J by 3 bases, with 14 bases between the two germline ends. The CDR3 bases are TGTGCCAGCAGGCAAACCGGGACTCACACCGGGGAGCTGTTTTTT. It specifies CASRQTGTHTGELFF.

The rearrangement links TRBV18 to TRBJ1-3; D is unclear. Trimming left V 1 base short and J 3 bases short, with 10 bases between. This CDR3 region has 15 residues. Germline CDR1 KGHSH, CDR2 LQKENI. The CDR3 sequence is CASSPQDLLGNTIYF. CDR3 nucleotide sequence: TGTGCCAGCTCACCACAGGACCTGCTTGGAAACACCATATATTTT.

The DNA of the CDR3 is TGTGCCACCCATGGGACACAGTCGTTTGGCACTGAAGCTTTCTTT. This codes for CATHGTQSFGTEAFF. The V call is TRBV6-5, the J call TRBJ1-1; maybe TRBD1 (6 bases). From germline, CDR1 is MNHEY and CDR2 SVGAGI. CDR3 length: 15 residues. V lost 10 bases and J lost 4, with 22 bases in between.

The chain employs TRBV7-9 and TRBJ1-1, with no clear D. Germline CDR1 is SEHNR and CDR2 is FQNEAQ (reference sequence). This CDR3 region has 14 residues. Trimming shortened V by 4 bases and J by 0 bases, and 9 bases separated the two germline ends. The CDR3 here is CASSYWRMNTEAFF. In nucleotides, the CDR3 is TGTGCCAGCAGCTACTGGCGTATGAACACTGAAGCTTTCTTT.

This clone was found a few times. The J gene is TRBJ1-1, the V gene TRBV12-5; 8 bases match TRBD1. The CDR3 is 17 amino acids. The germline V gene encodes CDR1 LGHNT and CDR2 FRNRAP. V lost 0 bases and J lost 11; bases outside the gene matches: 17. CDR3 in DNA: TGTGCTAGTGGTTTGGTACGAATGCAGGGGGCCCCCCAGAGGGCTTTCTTT. As protein: CASGLVRMQGAPQRAFF.

The chain carries TRBV19 and TRBJ2-7; D is possibly TRBD1 (6 bases). Germline V gene lookup returns CDR1 LNHDA and CDR2 SQIVND (reference sequence). V lost 6 bases and J lost 0, with 15 bases in between. The CDR3 extends over 15 amino acids. CDR3: CASSLDRRSSYEQYF. Written as DNA, the CDR3 is TGTGCCAGTAGCCTAGACAGGCGCAGCTCCTACGAGCAGTACTTC.

The V and J genes are TRBV2 and TRBJ2-7; the match to TRBD1 covers 12 bases. The CDR3 is 16 amino acids. From germline, CDR1 is SNHLY and CDR2 FYNNEI. With 7 bases clipped from V and 5 bases from J, the junction kept 12 bases outside the gene matches. DNA for the CDR3: TGTGCCAGCAACACCGCCCCGGGACAGGGGGCCGACGAGCAGTACTTC. Translation gives CASNTAPGQGADEQYF. Full variable domain (remainder filled in from reference TRBV2 and TRBJ2-7): EPEVTQTPSHQVTQMGQEVILRCVPISNHLYFYWYRQILGQKVEFLVSFYNNEISEKSEIFDDQFSVERPDGSNFTLKIRSTKLEDSAMYFCASNTAPGQGADEQYFGPGTRLTVT.